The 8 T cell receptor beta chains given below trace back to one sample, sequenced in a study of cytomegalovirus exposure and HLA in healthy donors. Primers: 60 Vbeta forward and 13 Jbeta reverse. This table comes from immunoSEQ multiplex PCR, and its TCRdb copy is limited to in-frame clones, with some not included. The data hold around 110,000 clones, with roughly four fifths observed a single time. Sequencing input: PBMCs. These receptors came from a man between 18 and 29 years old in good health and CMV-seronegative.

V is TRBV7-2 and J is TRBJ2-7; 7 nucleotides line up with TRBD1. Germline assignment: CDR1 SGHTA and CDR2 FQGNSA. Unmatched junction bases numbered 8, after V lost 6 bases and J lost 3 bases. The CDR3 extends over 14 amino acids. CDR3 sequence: CASRGMTGNYEQYF. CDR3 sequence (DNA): TGTGCCAGCAGGGGGATGACAGGGAACTACGAGCAGTACTTC.

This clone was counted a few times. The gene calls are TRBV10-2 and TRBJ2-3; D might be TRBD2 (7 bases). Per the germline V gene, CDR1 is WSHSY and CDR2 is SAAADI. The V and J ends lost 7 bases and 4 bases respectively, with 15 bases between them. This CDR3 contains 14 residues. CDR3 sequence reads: CASNGRGAPDTQYF. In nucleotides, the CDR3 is TGCGCCAGCAACGGCCGGGGGGCCCCAGATACGCAGTATTTT.

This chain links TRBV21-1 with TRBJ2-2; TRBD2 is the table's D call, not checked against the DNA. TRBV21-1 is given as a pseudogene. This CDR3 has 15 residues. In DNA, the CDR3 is TGTGCCAGCAAACTCGGGGGGTTGAACACCGGGGAGCTGTTTTTT. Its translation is CASKLGGLNTGELFF.

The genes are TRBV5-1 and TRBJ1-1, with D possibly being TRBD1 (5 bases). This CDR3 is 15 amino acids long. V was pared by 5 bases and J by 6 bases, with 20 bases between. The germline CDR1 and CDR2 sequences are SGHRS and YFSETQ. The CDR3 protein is CASRAWDGGFPEAFF. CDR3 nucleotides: TGCGCCAGCAGGGCATGGGACGGGGGGTTCCCTGAAGCTTTCTTT. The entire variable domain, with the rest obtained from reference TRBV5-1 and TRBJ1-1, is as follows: KAGVTQTPRYLIKTRGQQVTLSCSPISGHRSVSWYQQTPGQGLQFLFEYFSETQRNKGNFPGRFSGRQFSNSRSEMNVSTLELGDSALYLCASRAWDGGFPEAFFGQGTRLTVV.

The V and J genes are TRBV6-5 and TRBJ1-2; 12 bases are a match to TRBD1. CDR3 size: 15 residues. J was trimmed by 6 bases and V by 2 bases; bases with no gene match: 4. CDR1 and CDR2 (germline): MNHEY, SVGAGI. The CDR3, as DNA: TGTGCCAGCAGTTACGGGGACAGGGGGCGGGATGGCTACACCTTC. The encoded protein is CASSYGDRGRDGYTF.

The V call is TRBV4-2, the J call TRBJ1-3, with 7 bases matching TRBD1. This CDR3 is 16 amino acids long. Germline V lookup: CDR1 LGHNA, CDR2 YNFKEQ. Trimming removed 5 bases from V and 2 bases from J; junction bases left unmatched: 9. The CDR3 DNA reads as TGTGCCAGCAGCGACCTTACAGGGGATACTGGAAACACCATATATTTT. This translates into CASSDLTGDTGNTIYF.

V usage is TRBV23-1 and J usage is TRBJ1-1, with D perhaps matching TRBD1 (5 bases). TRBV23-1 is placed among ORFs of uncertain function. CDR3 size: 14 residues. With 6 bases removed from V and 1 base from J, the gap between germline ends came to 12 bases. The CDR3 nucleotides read TGCGCCAGCAGACAAACGGGGGGGAACACTGAAGCTTTCTTT. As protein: CASRQTGGNTEAFF.

CDR3 residues: CASSLESSYEQYF. The CDR3 DNA reads as TGCGCCAGCAGCTTGGAATCGTCCTACGAGCAGTACTTC. This rearrangement joins TRBV5-1 to TRBJ2-7; D remains unclear. The length of the CDR3 is 13 residues. Germline V gene lookup returns CDR1 SGHRS and CDR2 YFSETQ. V lost 0 bases and J 1 base, leaving 5 bases between the germline ends.